A single sample is the source of the 12 T cell receptor beta chains below, sequenced in a study of T cell responses to AZD1222 COVID-19 vaccine. Repertoires were generated with immunoSEQ multiplex PCR, while TCRdb's copy carries only in-frame clones and drops some. The table includes 150,000 to 200,000 clones, 75% to 95% detected once. The specimen was peripheral blood, collected on day 0 of AZD1222 vaccination. Source of these receptors: an adult in good health.

This sequence joins TRBV21-1 and TRBJ2-7; TRBD2 reflects the table's D call only, with no check against the DNA. TRBV21-1 represents a pseudogene. The CDR3 sequence is 16 residues long. The chain's CDR3 is CASSKGGGAEIYEQYF. The DNA for the CDR3 is TGTGCCAGCAGCAAAGGAGGTGGAGCGGAAATCTACGAGCAGTACTTC.

The V and J genes are TRBV19 and TRBJ1-3; no reliable D call. Germline V gene data show CDR1 as LNHDA and CDR2 as SQIVND (reference sequence). Deletions cut 6 bases from V and 1 base from J, with 10 bases between. The length of the CDR3 is 14 residues. The CDR3 nucleotides are TGTGCCAGTAGGATTACTTATTCTGGAAACACCATATATTTT. This sequence encodes CASRITYSGNTIYF.

This chain joins TRBV5-1 and TRBJ1-6; no clear D gene. Per the germline V gene, CDR1 is SGHRS and CDR2 is YFSETQ. V gave up 0 bases and J gave up 10 bases, with 17 bases separating them. The CDR3 runs 16 residues. As DNA, the CDR3 is TGCGCCAGCAGCTTGGGAATAGGAACGGTCTCATCACCCCTCCACTTT. As protein: CASSLGIGTVSSPLHF.

This chain connects TRBV11-2 to TRBJ2-1; 12 positions agree with TRBD2. The CDR3 spans 17 residues. The germline V gene encodes CDR1 SGHAT and CDR2 FQNNGV. The trim removed 3 bases at V and 8 bases at J, leaving 11 bases unmatched. CDR3: CASSFVLAGGIDHEQFF. Written as DNA, the CDR3 is TGTGCCAGCAGCTTCGTGCTAGCGGGAGGGATTGACCATGAGCAGTTCTTC.

A single count supports this clone. The V call is TRBV3-1 (or the pseudogene TRBV3-2), the J call TRBJ2-1; weak D call: TRBD2 (6 bases). The length of the CDR3 is 14 residues. V was clipped by 7 bases and J by 4 bases, with 14 bases between them. The germline CDR1 and CDR2 sequences are LGHDT and YNNKEL (reference sequence). The CDR3 coding sequence is TGTGCCAGCACCGAGCGGGCCCAATACAATGAGCAGTTCTTC. This encodes CASTERAQYNEQFF.

The chain carries TRBV19 and TRBJ1-5; 11 positions match TRBD1. The CDR3 is made up of 15 amino acids. V shed 3 bases, J shed 6 bases, and the junction held 4 bases outside the gene matches. Per germline, CDR1 LNHDA and CDR2 SQIVND (reference sequence). The CDR3 nucleotides read TGTGCCAGTAGTATTTTCGGGACAGGGGGTCAGCCCCAGCATTTT. Protein product: CASSIFGTGGQPQHF.

The chain combines TRBV28 with TRBJ1-3; D might be TRBD1 (5 bases). V was cut by 6 bases and J by 5 bases, with 26 bases left in between. Germline V gene data show CDR1 as MDHEN and CDR2 as SYDVKM. The CDR3 covers 18 residues. The CDR3 coding sequence is TGTGCCAGCAGGTCCACCCGTCGGGGGTACTCTGGAAGAAACACCATATATTTT. It encodes CASRSTRRGYSGRNTIYF.

This clone has just one count. The rearrangement links TRBV12-3 or TRBV12-4 to TRBJ2-5; TRBD2 might be the D (6 bases). Trimming cost V 6 bases and J 4 bases, with 9 bases left between them. The CDR3 covers 12 residues. The CDR3 DNA reads as TGTGCCAGCAGAATGGGGGGAGAGACCCAGTACTTC. Amino acid sequence: CASRMGGETQYF.

This clone appeared once. This sequence joins TRBV18 and TRBJ1-2; 9 bases agree with TRBD1. The V segment lost 3 bases and the J segment 8 bases; nucleotides outside the gene matches: 7. The length of the CDR3 is 14 residues. CDR1 is KGHSH, CDR2 LQKENI, per germline. The CDR3 region is CASSPAGTGLGYTF. CDR3 DNA: TGTGCCAGCTCACCGGCCGGGACAGGGTTGGGCTACACCTTC.

This clone was seen more than once but under ten times. The chain employs TRBV2 and TRBJ1-5; perhaps TRBD1 as D (5 bases). CDR1 and CDR2 from the germline V gene are SNHLY and FYNNEI. The CDR3 runs 15 residues. Trimming cost V 5 bases and J 0 bases, with 11 bases left between them. Here the CDR3 DNA reads TGTGCCAGCAGTTCTTCAGGGTATAGCAATCAGCCCCAGCATTTT. As protein: CASSSSGYSNQPQHF.

This chain links TRBV10-3 with TRBJ2-7; D may match TRBD1 or TRBD2 (5 bases each). The CDR3 has 14 residues. Trimming cost V 1 base and J 2 bases, with 9 bases left between them. Germline assignment: CDR1 ENHRY and CDR2 SYGVKD. CDR3: CAISEWDGPYEQYF. CDR3 sequence (DNA): TGTGCCATCAGTGAGTGGGACGGACCCTACGAGCAGTACTTC.

The V and J genes are TRBV28 and TRBJ1-4; TRBD1 matches at 7 bases. The CDR3 runs to 16 residues. Germline assignment: CDR1 MDHEN and CDR2 SYDVKM. Unmatched junction bases numbered 9, after V lost 4 bases and J lost 4 bases. The CDR3 sequence: CASSSLPGQYNEKLFF. The CDR3 region has the DNA TGTGCCAGCAGTTCGCTACCGGGACAGTATAATGAAAAACTGTTTTTT.